The source of this TCR beta chain is a study of T-cell reconstitution after alpha-beta-depleted transplantation in children. Study results and limitations: A year had passed since transplant, and T-cell counts and diversity by then came mostly from newly produced T cells. By about two months after transplant, alpha-beta T cells reportedly arose from several hundred graft clones that had expanded. Day-60 TCRbeta diversity that was high in some patients was derived from surviving recipient T cells and thymic progenitors.

Unique molecular identifiers were used in preparing the TCRbeta library. TCRdb reanalysed the PCR reads using MiXCR and keeps one entry per CDR3 protein. The data contain more than 85,000 distinct CDR3 sequences, under 9% of them singletons. The CDR3 is 14 residues long. V was pared by 1 base and J by 5 bases, with 4 bases of the junction left unmatched. Germline CDR1 reads MNHEY; CDR2 reads SMNVEV (reference sequence). This clonotype was counted many times. Antigen: not known. The source material was PBMCs, sampled before TCRalphabeta/CD19-depleted stem cell transplant. This chain uses TRBV27 with TRBJ2-5; 7 bases map to TRBD1. This TCR was recovered from a boy between 2 and 15 years old with acute lymphoblastic leukemia, due to receive a stem cell transplant. This chain's CDR3 is CASSLYDRAETQYF. The CDR3 coding sequence is TGTGCCAGCAGTTTATACGACAGGGCTGAGACCCAGTACTTC.